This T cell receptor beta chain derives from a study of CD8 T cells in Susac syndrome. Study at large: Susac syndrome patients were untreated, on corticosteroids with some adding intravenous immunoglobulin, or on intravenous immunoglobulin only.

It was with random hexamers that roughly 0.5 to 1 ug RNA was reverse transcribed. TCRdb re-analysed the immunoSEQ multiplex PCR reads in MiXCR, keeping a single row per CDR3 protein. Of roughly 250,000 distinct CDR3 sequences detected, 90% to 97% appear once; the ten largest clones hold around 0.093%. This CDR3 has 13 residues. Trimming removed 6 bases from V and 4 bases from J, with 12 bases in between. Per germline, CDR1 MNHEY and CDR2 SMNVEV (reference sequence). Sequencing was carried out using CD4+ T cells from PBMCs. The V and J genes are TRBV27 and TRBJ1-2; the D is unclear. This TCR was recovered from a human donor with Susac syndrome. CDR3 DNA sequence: TGTGCCAGCAGGCCCGGGCGGACCTATGGCTACACCTTC. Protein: CASRPGRTYGYTF.